This TCR beta chain comes out of a study of cytomegalovirus exposure and HLA in healthy donors (dated by TCRdb to 2015 to 2018). Regarding the complete study: In an earlier analysis of approximately 640 of the donors, approximately 300 Gb of sequence data and just under 120 million unique TCR beta sequences from some 170 million T cells were reported. HLA typing covered class I and class II loci at four-digit resolution. A later genetic analysis took genome-wide SNP genotypes for about 65% of the 666 donors and used that subset as a discovery cohort. In an earlier analysis of 500 to 650 of the donors, high-throughput TCR beta sequencing was used to judge whether each TCR beta V gene segment behaved as functional or pseudogenic. The aim of the study was to test whether cataloging public T cell receptors could identify signatures of past pathogen exposure. On average, about 200,000 unique TCR beta nucleotide sequences were sequenced per donor among 350 to 400 genotyped donors of the cohort, with roughly 20% of those sequences being non-productive. Donor age, sex, ethnicity and CMV serostatus were collected together with the repertoire data. Every repertoire in the discovery cohort had been generated on one and the same sequencing platform. About 280 gigabases of sequencing data and around 88 million unique TCR sequences made up an early release that covered about 640 HLA-typed donors. Rather than drawing on any new phenotypic data, the later analysis identified candidate immune exposures from TCR beta sequences and the way those sequences occurred across donors. A later analysis re-examined previously published TCR beta repertoires from around 670 donors and added high-resolution HLA genotyping to investigate patterns of TCR occurrence. Of the approximately 400 genotyped donors, 70% to 90% were placed in the genetic ancestry cluster associated with self-reported Caucasian donors. The number of typed donors differed by locus: roughly 629-640 for A, B, C, DRB1 and DQB1; approximately 530 for DQA1; around 610 for DPA1; and about 450 for DPB1. The study used immunosequencing to profile the T cell repertoires of approximately 690 subjects and linked those repertoires to cytomegalovirus serostatus. Because of strong linkage in the cohort, roughly five DR-DQ haplotypes were treated as single units for association and clustering. To predict cytomegalovirus infection status, the study combined high-throughput TCR immunosequencing, statistical association of individual TCRs with disease status, and machine learning. Along with the roughly 700-subject first cohort, a separate validation cohort of about 110 different subjects was used. The paper as a whole reports these results and caveats: This cohort had only TCR beta chains sequenced, and the lack of alpha or paired-chain data limited which features could be detected. Cytomegalovirus status was reported to be diagnosed by the classifier with high specificity and sensitivity in both the original and validation cohorts. Several of the top co-occurrence clusters appeared to be linked to parvovirus B19, influenza, CMV and Epstein-Barr virus, according to a later analysis. An earlier analysis of around 540 of the donors showed that most TCR beta V segments appeared in productive rearrangements either about 87% or about 30% of the time, which broadly matched IMGT annotations. The study gave a list of 150 to 200 TCR beta chains associated with cytomegalovirus. In a later analysis, HLA-associated TCR beta chains showed more clonal expansion and lower generation probabilities than non-associated chains that were equally common. Some IMGT-functional V segments, including TRBV6-2 and TRBV6-3, could not be told apart with the 87-base-pair reads, so those segments were excluded. A later analysis found that most CMV-associated TCR beta chains appeared HLA-restricted, with HLA associations seemingly driven largely by CMV exposure. Because HLA typing was missing for some donors at each locus, association tests included only the typed subset. The authors suggested that the approach could potentially be extended to other disease states and immunological phenotypes. A group of highly shared sequence variants was considered likely to be a technical artifact of the sequencing pipeline. When HLA alleles, especially DR and DQ, strongly co-occurred, attributing TCR associations to individual alleles was difficult. A later analysis found that TCR association rates varied across HLA loci, with DRB1 alleles showing the most associated TCRs and HLA-C alleles the fewest. Across donors, most TCR sequences were observed very rarely, whereas some public TCRs were present in many individuals. An association between a missense DCLRE1C variant and V-gene and J-gene trimming of TCR beta chains was found in a later genetic analysis and replicated in an independent cohort. The presence/absence analyses assumed that sequencing depth was roughly uniform across donors, and that assumption may not be true. Correlated functional status among segregating V segments might be attributable to linkage disequilibrium, but an unknown experimental factor could not be ruled out. A further reported finding was that TCR beta sequences accurately predicted the HLA-A and HLA-B alleles for most subjects in the first cohort. Specific HLA alleles were associated with 16,951 TCR beta sequences at a false discovery rate of 0.05 in a later analysis. The earlier analysis of about 600 of the donors excluded 15 to 20 rarely observed V segments, including chromosome 9 orphons, because counts were too low. According to a later genetic analysis, donors in an Asian-associated ancestry cluster had fewer N-insertions in productive TCRs than the approximately 630-donor mean. CMV serostatus was the only immune exposure information available for the cohort. In vitro tests confirmed that a few of the cytomegalovirus-associated TCR beta chains recognize cytomegalovirus antigens.

The cohort was made up of roughly 670 healthy bone marrow donors. Cohort members were all nominally healthy when sampled, although unrecorded immune exposures were likely present. The donor was CMV seronegative and belonged to the group of 350 or so seronegative cohort members. Every donor gave a peripheral blood sample, and the peripheral blood mononuclear cells from that sample were used for TCR beta sequencing. Genomic DNA extraction from the blood cell samples was performed with the Qiagen DNeasy Blood Extraction Kit. At the junction V is shortened by 3 bases and J by 4 bases, with 8 bases in between. Its CDR3 holds 13 amino acids, cysteine through phenylalanine. Here the CDR3 DNA is all that survives: 39 bases in frame from base 1. Looking up the germline V gene yields CDR1 LGHNT and CDR2 FRNRAP. Points on this clone: The antigen it binds to is not known. Per-nucleotide qualities are absent, and no much larger clonotype sits a single base away.

The library was made by the immunoSEQ multiplex PCR assay. The multiplex PCR relied on a mix of 60 forward primers for TCR Vbeta segments and 13 reverse primers for TCR Jbeta segments. Amplification of the CDR3 region of rearranged TCR beta genes was performed with a multiplex PCR assay on genomic DNA. Amplified TCR beta libraries were sequenced as 87-base-pair reads on the Illumina HiSeq System. Per the source publication's procedure: In a later analysis, tens of millions of unique TCR beta chains were counted across the approximately 620 repertoires, and around 11 million of these chains were shared by at least two donors. Raw reads were error-corrected and collapsed into unique sequences with a nearest-neighbor algorithm that merged closely related sequences to remove PCR and sequencing errors. To assign V, D and J gene segments, CDR3 sequences were aligned to IMGT reference sequences. For a sequence to be retained, a match of at least six nucleotides was required to both a V gene segment and a J gene segment. A rearrangement was called productive if the CDR3 had no stop codons and remained in frame with V and J, and every other rearrangement was called non-productive. Following IMGT convention, CDR3 was defined as the stretch from the second conserved V-encoded cysteine to the conserved J-encoded phenylalanine. Sequences without an unambiguous match to a single V gene segment were excluded from the earlier analysis of several hundred of the donors. An earlier analysis of fewer than 750 of the donors classified V segments as functional when productive rearrangements were above 56.7% and as segregating when the standard deviation between donors was above 5%. To diagnose cytomegalovirus status from the catalog of TCR beta chain sequences, a statistical classification framework was built. In a later analysis, TCR nucleotide sequences were compared against IMGT/GENE-DB human TR gene sequences so that V and J genes could be assigned. A later analysis assigned CDR3 sequences and most-parsimonious VDJ recombination scenarios with the TCRdist pipeline. In a later analysis, each TCR beta chain was defined by its CDR3 amino acid sequence together with its V-gene family, and reads lacking a unique V-gene family were excluded. To address suspected cross-contamination and a sequencing artifact, a later analysis removed approximately 590 highly shared, low-generation-probability nucleotide sequences. In a later analysis, a clonal expansion index for each public chain was calculated from normalized within-repertoire ranks of inferred template counts. In a later analysis, generation probabilities were computed with a VDJ recombination model fitted to out-of-frame rearrangements, and the resulting probabilities were checked against IGoR. A later analysis scored TCR-TCR, TCR-HLA and TCR-CMV co-occurrence with hypergeometric tests, applying a repertoire-size bias correction to TCR pairs. False discovery rates were estimated in a later analysis by permuting HLA or CMV assignments 20 times. In a later analysis, co-occurring TCRs were grouped with DBSCAN, and TCRdist sequence similarity was added when clustering was performed within HLA-allele-positive subsets. Co-occurrence clustering excluded repertoires with fewer than 30,000 or more than 120,000 public chains, plus five with anomalous nucleotide sharing. Entries here come from immuneACCESS through TCRdb and include only in-frame sequences with V and J called. Some clones fail to appear in such tables; in the studies checked, an unresolved V gene covers under half of the shortfall, and the cause of the remainder is unknown. The V and J calls and clone size are taken from that table; D and trimming were inferred from the DNA. The sample table lists about 160,000 clones, approximately 78% of them with a count of one. The ten top clones hold approximately 3.1% of the sample.

The V gene is TRBV12-5 and the J gene is TRBJ2-3, with TRBD2 tentatively as D gene (6 bases match). The sequence came from a woman aged 35 to 49 in good health and CMV-seronegative. Sequenced input: PBMCs. The DNA sequence is as follows: TGTGCTAGTGGTTTAGGAGGGCCAGATACGCAGTATTTT. The resulting protein is CASGLGGPDTQYF.